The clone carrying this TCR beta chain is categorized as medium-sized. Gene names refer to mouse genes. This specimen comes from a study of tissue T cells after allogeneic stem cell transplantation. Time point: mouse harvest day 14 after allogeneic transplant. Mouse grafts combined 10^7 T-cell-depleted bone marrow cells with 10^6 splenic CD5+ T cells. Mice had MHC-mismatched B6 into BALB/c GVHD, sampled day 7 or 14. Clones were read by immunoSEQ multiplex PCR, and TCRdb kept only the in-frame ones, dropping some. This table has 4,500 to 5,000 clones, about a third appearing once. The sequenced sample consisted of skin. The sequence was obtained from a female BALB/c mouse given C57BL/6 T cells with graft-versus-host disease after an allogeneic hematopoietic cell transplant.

The sequenced CDR3 bases are TGCACCTGCAGTGGCCCCCCACTTTATGAACAGTAC. It is translated as CTCSGPPLYEQY. The CDR3 in its entirety is CTCSGPPLYEQYF. The chain is built from TRBV1 and TRBJ2-7, with D uncertain. Coverage ceases 1 residue before the CDR3 finishes, and the germline J gene fills in the end. Trimming pared 4 bases from V and 4 bases from J, leaving 11 bases between. From germline, CDR1 is NSQYPW and CDR2 LRSPGD (reference sequence). The CDR3 extends over 13 amino acids.